Listed below are T cell receptor beta chains from one sample, sequenced in a study of cytomegalovirus exposure and HLA in healthy donors. Clones were sequenced by immunoSEQ multiplex PCR, and TCRdb holds only the in-frame ones, with some missing. Altogether under 250,000 clones are present, about 89% being singletons, with the ten largest covering more than 1%. Sequenced: PBMCs. The receptors stem from a woman aged 18-29 years in good health and CMV-seronegative. Each CDR3 is given with its conserved first and last residue. Fields, in order: V gene, D gene, clone size, J gene, CDR3 DNA, CDR3 protein. The D gene is left open where the match is weak. Only part of the rows carry a size: once, few, many, or a class if the clone is expanded.

TRBV27	NA	NA	TRBJ1-1	TGTGCCAGCCGATCGACAGGCATGAACACTGAAGCTTTCTTT	CASRSTGMNTEAFF
TRBV4-1	NA	once	TRBJ1-2	TGCGCCAGCAGCCCACCCGGGGCTAACTATGGCTACACCTTC	CASSPPGANYGYTF
TRBV7-9	NA	NA	TRBJ1-1	TGTGCCAGCAGACCATACAGGGATGATGAAGCTTTCTTT	CASRPYRDDEAFF
TRBV7-9	NA	NA	TRBJ2-1	TGTGCCAGCAGCTCAGGACTCGGGCAGATAGAGCAGTTCTTC	CASSSGLGQIEQFF
TRBV11-3	NA	NA	TRBJ2-2	TGTGCCAGCAGCTTATCAGGACAAGTCACCGGGGAGCTGTTTTTT	CASSLSGQVTGELFF
TRBV7-2	TRBD2	once	TRBJ2-4	TGTGCCAGCAGCTTAGCAAGAAGAACCGCGGGGGGATACATTCAGTACTTC	CASSLARRTAGGYIQYF
TRBV9	NA	NA	TRBJ1-6	TGTGCCAGCAGCGTAGATTTGGCTTCACCCCTCCACTTT	CASSVDLASPLHF
TRBV19	NA	NA	TRBJ2-7	TGTGCCAGTAGCCGACATGTCGGGCAGTACTTC	CASSRHVGQYF
TRBV30	TRBD1	NA	TRBJ2-5	TGTGCCTGGAGTGTTTCAGGGGGTATCCAAGAGACCCAGTACTTC	CAWSVSGGIQETQYF
TRBV5-1	NA	NA	TRBJ2-7	TGCGCCAGCAGCTACGGCGGTACGGGTACAGGTAACGAGCAGTACTTC	CASSYGGTGTGNEQYF
TRBV5-1	NA	NA	TRBJ2-2	TGCGCCAGCAGCTTATGGCGGGACGGCACCGGGGAGCTGTTTTTT	CASSLWRDGTGELFF
TRBV5-1	NA	NA	TRBJ2-2	TGCGCCAGCAGCTTGGATGGCGGGTTCGGGGAGCTGTTTTTT	CASSLDGGFGELFF
TRBV6-1	NA	NA	TRBJ1-3	TGTGCCAGCAGTGGGGCAGGGGTTGGAAACACCATATATTTT	CASSGAGVGNTIYF
TRBV25-1	NA	once	TRBJ2-7	TGTGCCAGCAGTGTACCTGGGGGGTCCTACGAGCAGTACTTC	CASSVPGGSYEQYF
TRBV28	TRBD1	NA	TRBJ1-6	TGTGCCAGCAGTTCGGACAGGGGGAGATTGGATTCACCCCTCCACTTT	CASSSDRGRLDSPLHF
TRBV9	NA	NA	TRBJ2-5	TGTGCCAGCAGCGCACCGGGATTCCAAGAGACCCAGTACTTC	CASSAPGFQETQYF
TRBV2	TRBD2	NA	TRBJ2-7	TGTGCCAGCAGCCCCATACCCGCGGGAGGTAGGTCCTACGAGCAGTACTTC	CASSPIPAGGRSYEQYF
TRBV27	TRBD1	NA	TRBJ2-7	TGTGCCAGCAGTTTACTGGGACAGGGGGCGGGCGAGCAGTACTTC	CASSLLGQGAGEQYF
TRBV30	TRBD2	few	TRBJ2-3	TGTGCCTGGAGTGTCCCACTAGCGGTCACAGATACGCAGTATTTT	CAWSVPLAVTDTQYF
TRBV19	TRBD1	NA	TRBJ2-7	TGTGCCAGTAGTATAGACTTCCGGACAGGGTCGGTCTACGAGCAGTACTTC	CASSIDFRTGSVYEQYF
TRBV5-1	TRBD2	NA	TRBJ2-1	TGCGCCAGCAGCCTCAGAGGACTAGCGGACCCCGCGAATGAGCAGTTCTTC	CASSLRGLADPANEQFF
TRBV4-1	NA	NA	TRBJ2-7	TGCGCCAGCAGCCAAGTGGGGGGCTCCTACGAGCAGTACTTC	CASSQVGGSYEQYF
TRBV6-1	TRBD1	once	TRBJ2-3	TGTGCCAGCAGTGAAGTGGGACAGGGGGTGTTAGATACGCAGTATTTT	CASSEVGQGVLDTQYF
TRBV29-1	TRBD2	NA	TRBJ2-5	TGCAGCGCCTCCTCGGGGGGATACCAAGAGACCCAGTACTTC	CSASSGGYQETQYF
TRBV5-6	NA	NA	TRBJ2-7	TGTGCCAGCAGCTTCGGGGGAAACGAGCAGTACTTC	CASSFGGNEQYF
TRBV7-3	NA	NA	TRBJ1-2	TGTGCCAGCAGCCCCTTCTTCGGCTACACCTTC	CASSPFFGYTF
TRBV12-5	TRBD1	once	TRBJ2-7	TGTGCTAGTGGCCAGCGATCCTCTACGGGGACAGGGTCCTACGAGCAGTACTTC	CASGQRSSTGTGSYEQYF
TRBV14	NA	few	TRBJ1-1	TGTGCCAGCAGCCCCACAGGGATGGAAGTTGCTTTCTTT	CASSPTGMEVAFF
TRBV11-1	TRBD1	once	TRBJ1-5	TGTGCCAGCAGCCGACAGGGCTTCAATCAGCCCCAGCATTTT	CASSRQGFNQPQHF
TRBV10-3	NA	NA	TRBJ1-6	TGTGCCATCAGCCCGGGACAAGGTTATAATTCACCCCTCCACTTT	CAISPGQGYNSPLHF
TRBV5-1	NA	NA	TRBJ2-5	TGCGCCAGCAGCTTGCGCCAGGAAGAGACCCAGTACTTC	CASSLRQEETQYF
TRBV5-4	NA	NA	TRBJ2-1	TGTGCCAGCAGCTTTCTCCTGAATGAGCAGTTCTTC	CASSFLLNEQFF
TRBV9	NA	NA	TRBJ1-3	TGTGCCAGCAGCGCCAGGGGTTCGGGAAACACCATATATTTT	CASSARGSGNTIYF
TRBV2	TRBD2	NA	TRBJ2-7	TGTGCCAGCAGGGAGCGGTCTAGCGGGAGTGTCTACGAGCAGTACTTC	CASRERSSGSVYEQYF
TRBV15	TRBD2	NA	TRBJ2-2	TGTGCCACGAAAGGGACTAGCGGGAGTATAGGCACCGGGGAGCTGTTTTTT	CATKGTSGSIGTGELFF
TRBV9	TRBD1	NA	TRBJ1-2	TGTGCCAGCAGCGTAGTCCGGGACAGACCGTATGGCTACACCTTC	CASSVVRDRPYGYTF
TRBV2	TRBD2	NA	TRBJ2-7	TGTGCCAGCAGTGTTCAGGGGGGACTAGCGACCTTC	CASSVQGGLATF
TRBV5-1	NA	NA	TRBJ2-7	TGCGCCAGCAGCTTGGCCCCACAGTTTTCCCACGAGCAGTACTTC	CASSLAPQFSHEQYF
TRBV11-2	NA	NA	TRBJ1-2	TGTGCCAGCAGGCACTTCGGGGGGGCGGTCTATGGCTACACCTTC	CASRHFGGAVYGYTF
TRBV7-8	NA	NA	TRBJ1-1	TGTGCCAGCAGCCCTGTTACTGGCGGGAACACTGAAGCTTTCTTT	CASSPVTGGNTEAFF
TRBV5-1	NA	few	TRBJ1-1	TGCGCCAGCAGCGATCAACAGGGAGCCACTGAAGCTTTCTTT	CASSDQQGATEAFF
TRBV9	NA	NA	TRBJ1-2	TGTGCCAGCAGCCGAGAGCGGGGGGAACACTATGGCTACACCTTC	CASSRERGEHYGYTF
TRBV18	NA	NA	TRBJ1-3	TGTGCCAGCTCACCACTGGACTTATGGGGAGAAGGAAACACCATATATTTT	CASSPLDLWGEGNTIYF
TRBV4-1	TRBD2	NA	TRBJ2-7	TGCGCCAGCAGCCAAGAAGGTACTAGCGGGATCTACGAGCAGTACTTC	CASSQEGTSGIYEQYF
TRBV9	NA	NA	TRBJ1-3	TGTGCCAGCAGCGAGCGCGTCGCCCTTGCAAACACCATATATTTT	CASSERVALANTIYF
TRBV11-2	TRBD1	NA	TRBJ2-1	TGTGCCAGTAACTGGGAGAAGGGGGCAAATGAGCAGTTCTTC	CASNWEKGANEQFF
TRBV28	NA	NA	TRBJ2-3	TGTGCCAGCAGTTCGGAGGGGATCACAGATACGCAGTATTTT	CASSSEGITDTQYF
TRBV5-1	TRBD1	NA	TRBJ2-2	TGCGCCAGCCGCGTTCAGGGGGTGAACACCGGGGAGCTGTTTTTT	CASRVQGVNTGELFF
TRBV4-1	TRBD2	NA	TRBJ2-7	TGCGCCAGCAGCCAAGAAGGCCTAGCGGGAACCTACGAGCAGTACTTC	CASSQEGLAGTYEQYF
TRBV20-1	NA	NA	TRBJ1-2	TGCAGTGCTACCCTCTATGGCTACACCTTC	CSATLYGYTF